The entry that follows covers one TCR beta chain sequence. The data were taken from a study of OX40 agonist ivuxolimab in advanced cancers. Study-wide context: Ivuxolimab, an agonistic anti-OX40 (CD134) antibody, was given to patients.

The CDR3 sequence is 16 residues long. Germline-derived CDR1 and CDR2 are SGHRS and YFSETQ. After removal of 4 bases from V and 5 bases from J, the junction contained 13 bases not matched to a gene. Some clones are missing from TCRdb's copy, which holds only in-frame ones; the method was immunoSEQ multiplex PCR. This sample has tens of thousands of clones, with 65% to 80% found just once. Sampling times: baseline, cycle 4 day 1, cycle 7 day 1. Sequencing used CD4+ or CD8+ T cells sorted from blood, obtained in a trial of the OX40 agonist ivuxolimab. The clonotype originates from an adult with an advanced solid tumor such as melanoma, head and neck, liver or kidney cancer. This rearrangement joins TRBV5-1 to TRBJ2-5; 8 bases fit TRBD1. CDR3 region: CASSASQNRGRETQYF. CDR3 nucleotides: TGCGCCAGCAGCGCCTCCCAGAACAGGGGGAGGGAGACCCAGTACTTC.